This TCR beta chain comes out of a study of OX40 agonist ivuxolimab in advanced cancers. Produced via immunoSEQ multiplex PCR; TCRdb's table is partial and in-frame only. The sample lists fewer than 90,000 clones; around 86% were seen once. This clone was recorded once. The same CDR3 also results from other DNA sequences found in this sample. Trimming took 1 base from V and 0 from J, leaving 8 bases between them. Per the germline V gene, CDR1 is SGHRS and CDR2 is YFSETQ. This CDR3 has 15 residues. The V gene is TRBV5-1, the J gene TRBJ1-5; maybe TRBD1 (5 bases). The source is an adult with an advanced solid tumor such as melanoma, head and neck, liver or kidney cancer. The source material was CD4+ or CD8+ T cells sorted from blood, sampled in a trial of the OX40 agonist ivuxolimab. Here the CDR3 DNA reads TGCGCCAGCAGCTTGACAGGAAATAGCAATCAGCCCCAGCATTTT. Translation gives CASSLTGNSNQPQHF.